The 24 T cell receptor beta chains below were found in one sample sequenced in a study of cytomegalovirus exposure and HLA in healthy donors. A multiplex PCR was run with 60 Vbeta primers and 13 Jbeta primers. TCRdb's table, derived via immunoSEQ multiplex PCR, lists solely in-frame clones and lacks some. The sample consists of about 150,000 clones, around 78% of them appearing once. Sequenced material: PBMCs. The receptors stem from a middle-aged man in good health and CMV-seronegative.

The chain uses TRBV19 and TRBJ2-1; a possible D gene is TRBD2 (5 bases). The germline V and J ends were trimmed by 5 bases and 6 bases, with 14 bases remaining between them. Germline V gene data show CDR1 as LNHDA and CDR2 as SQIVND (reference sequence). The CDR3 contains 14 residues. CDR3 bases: TGTGCCAGTAGTCCGGGGTGGATCGCCAATGAGCAGTTCTTC. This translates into CASSPGWIANEQFF.

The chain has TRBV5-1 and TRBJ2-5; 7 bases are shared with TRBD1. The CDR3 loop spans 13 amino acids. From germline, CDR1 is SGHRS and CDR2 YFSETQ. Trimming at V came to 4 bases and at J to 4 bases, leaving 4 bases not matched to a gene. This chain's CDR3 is CASSQGVAETQYF. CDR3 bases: TGCGCCAGCAGCCAGGGGGTAGCAGAGACCCAGTACTTC. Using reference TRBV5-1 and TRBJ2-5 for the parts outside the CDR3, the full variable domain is KAGVTQTPRYLIKTRGQQVTLSCSPISGHRSVSWYQQTPGQGLQFLFEYFSETQRNKGNFPGRFSGRQFSNSRSEMNVSTLELGDSALYLCASSQGVAETQYFGPGTRLLVL.

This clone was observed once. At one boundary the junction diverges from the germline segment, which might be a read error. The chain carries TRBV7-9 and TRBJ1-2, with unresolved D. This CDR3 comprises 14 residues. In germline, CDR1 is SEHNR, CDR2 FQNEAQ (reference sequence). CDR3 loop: CSSSLAWEAYGYTF. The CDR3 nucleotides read TGTTCCAGCAGCTTAGCTTGGGAGGCCTATGGCTACACCTTC.

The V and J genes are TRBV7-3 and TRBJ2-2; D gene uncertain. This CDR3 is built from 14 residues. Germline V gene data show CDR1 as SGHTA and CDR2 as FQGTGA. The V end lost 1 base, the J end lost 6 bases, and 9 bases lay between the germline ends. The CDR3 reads CASSLMRTSGELFF. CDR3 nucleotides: TGTGCCAGCAGCTTAATGAGAACCTCCGGGGAGCTGTTTTTT.

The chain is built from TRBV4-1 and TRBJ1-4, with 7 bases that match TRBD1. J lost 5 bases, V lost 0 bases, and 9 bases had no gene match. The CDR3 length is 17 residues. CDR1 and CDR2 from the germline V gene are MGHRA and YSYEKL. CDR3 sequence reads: CASSQDRPDRANEKLFF. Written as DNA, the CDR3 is TGCGCCAGCAGCCAAGATCGCCCCGACAGGGCAAATGAAAAACTGTTTTTT.

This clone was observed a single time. The CDR3 DNA sequence: TGTGCCAGCAGTGAGGGCCAGGGGATAGGAGAGACCCAGTACTTC. As protein: CASSEGQGIGETQYF. The chain joins TRBV2 to TRBJ2-5; D might be TRBD1 (6 bases). Germline V gene sequence: CDR1 SNHLY, CDR2 FYNNEI. The CDR3 consists of 15 residues. Trimming removed 3 bases at V and 4 bases at J, with 15 bases between.

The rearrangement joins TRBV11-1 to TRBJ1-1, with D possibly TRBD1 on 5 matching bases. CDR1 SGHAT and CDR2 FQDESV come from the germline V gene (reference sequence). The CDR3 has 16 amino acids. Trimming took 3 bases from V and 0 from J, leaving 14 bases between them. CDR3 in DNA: TGTGCCAGCAGCTTTACCGTGCCGGACATGAACACTGAAGCTTTCTTT. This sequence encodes CASSFTVPDMNTEAFF. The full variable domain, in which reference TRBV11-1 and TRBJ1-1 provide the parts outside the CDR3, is EAEVAQSPRYKITEKSQAVAFWCDPISGHATLYWYRQILGQGPELLVQFQDESVVDDSQLPKDRFSAERLKGVDSTLKIQPAELGDSAMYLCASSFTVPDMNTEAFFGQGTRLTVV.

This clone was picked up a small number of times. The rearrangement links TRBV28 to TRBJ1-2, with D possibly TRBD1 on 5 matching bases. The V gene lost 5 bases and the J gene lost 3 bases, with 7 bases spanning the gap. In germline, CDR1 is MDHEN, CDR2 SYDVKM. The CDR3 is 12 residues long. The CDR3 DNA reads TGTGCCAGCAGTGTGACAGACTATGGCTACACCTTC. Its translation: CASSVTDYGYTF.

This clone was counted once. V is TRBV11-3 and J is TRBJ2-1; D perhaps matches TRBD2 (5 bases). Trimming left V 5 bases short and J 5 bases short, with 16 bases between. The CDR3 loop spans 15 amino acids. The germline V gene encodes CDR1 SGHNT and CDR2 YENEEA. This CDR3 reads CASSPDYILDNEQFF. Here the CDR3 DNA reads TGTGCCAGCAGCCCTGACTACATTCTGGACAATGAGCAGTTCTTC.

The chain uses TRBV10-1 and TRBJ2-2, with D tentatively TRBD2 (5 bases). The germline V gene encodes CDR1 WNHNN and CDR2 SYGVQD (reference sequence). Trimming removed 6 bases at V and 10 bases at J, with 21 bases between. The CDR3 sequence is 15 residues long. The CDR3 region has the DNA TGCGCCAGCAGCAGGACGCCTGGAGGTGCAGAGGAGCTGTTTTTT. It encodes CASSRTPGGAEELFF.

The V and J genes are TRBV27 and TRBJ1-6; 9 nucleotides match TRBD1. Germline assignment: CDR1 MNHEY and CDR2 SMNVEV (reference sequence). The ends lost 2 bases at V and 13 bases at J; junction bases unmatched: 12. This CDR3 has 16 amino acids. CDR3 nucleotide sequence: TGTGCCAGCAGTTTAGGCCCGGGACAGGGCATCTCGCCCCTCCACTTT. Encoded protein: CASSLGPGQGISPLHF.

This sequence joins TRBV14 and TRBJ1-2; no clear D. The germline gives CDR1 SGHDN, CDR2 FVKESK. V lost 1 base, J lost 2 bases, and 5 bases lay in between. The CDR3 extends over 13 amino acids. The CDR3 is CASSQAGNYGYTF. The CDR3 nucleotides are TGTGCCAGCAGCCAAGCGGGAAACTATGGCTACACCTTC.

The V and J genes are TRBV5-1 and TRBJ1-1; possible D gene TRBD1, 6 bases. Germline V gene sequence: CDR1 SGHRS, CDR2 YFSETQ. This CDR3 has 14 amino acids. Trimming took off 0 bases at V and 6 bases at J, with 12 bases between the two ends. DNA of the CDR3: TGCGCCAGCAGCTTGGAGGGACAAACGCCTGAAGCTTTCTTT. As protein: CASSLEGQTPEAFF.

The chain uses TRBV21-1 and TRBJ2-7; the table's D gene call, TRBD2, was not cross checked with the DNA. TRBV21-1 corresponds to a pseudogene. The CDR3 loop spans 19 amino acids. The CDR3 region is CASSNWDCLSGSSSYEQYV. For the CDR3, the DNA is TGTGCCAGCAGCAATTGGGACTGCCTTAGCGGGAGTAGCTCCTACGAGCAGTACGTC.

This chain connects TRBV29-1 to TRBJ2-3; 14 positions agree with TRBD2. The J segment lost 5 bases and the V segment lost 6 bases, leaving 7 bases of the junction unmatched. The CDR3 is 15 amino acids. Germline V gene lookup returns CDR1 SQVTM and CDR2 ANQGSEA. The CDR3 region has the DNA TGCAGCGTCGGGACTAGCGGGAGTGGGGGAGATACGCAGTATTTT. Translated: CSVGTSGSGGDTQYF.

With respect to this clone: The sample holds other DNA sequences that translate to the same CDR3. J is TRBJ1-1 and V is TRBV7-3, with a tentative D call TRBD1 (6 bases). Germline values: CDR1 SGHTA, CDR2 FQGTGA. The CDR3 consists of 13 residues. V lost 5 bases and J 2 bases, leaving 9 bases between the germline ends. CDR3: CASSLQGNTEAFF. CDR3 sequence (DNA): TGTGCCAGCAGCCTACAGGGAAACACTGAAGCTTTCTTT.

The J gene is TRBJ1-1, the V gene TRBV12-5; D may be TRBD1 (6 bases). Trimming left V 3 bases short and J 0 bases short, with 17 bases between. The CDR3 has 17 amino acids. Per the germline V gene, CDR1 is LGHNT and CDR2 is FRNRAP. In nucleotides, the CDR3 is TGTGCTAGTGGTTTTGGAACGGTCAGGGACATGAACACTGAAGCTTTCTTT. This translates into CASGFGTVRDMNTEAFF.

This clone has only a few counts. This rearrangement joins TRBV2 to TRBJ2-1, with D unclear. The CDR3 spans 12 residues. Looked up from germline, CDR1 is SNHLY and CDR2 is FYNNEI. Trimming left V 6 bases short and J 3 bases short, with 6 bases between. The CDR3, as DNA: TGTGCCAGCAGCAACAGCTACAATGAGCAGTTCTTC. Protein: CASSNSYNEQFF. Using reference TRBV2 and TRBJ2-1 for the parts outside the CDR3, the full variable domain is EPEVTQTPSHQVTQMGQEVILRCVPISNHLYFYWYRQILGQKVEFLVSFYNNEISEKSEIFDDQFSVERPDGSNFTLKIRSTKLEDSAMYFCASSNSYNEQFFGPGTRLTVL.

CDR3 loop: CASSQGPDGYTF. The CDR3 DNA sequence: TGTGCCAGCAGCCAAGGCCCGGATGGCTACACCTTC. The genes are TRBV4-2 and TRBJ1-2; D remains unclear. Germline loops: CDR1 LGHNA, CDR2 YNFKEQ. Trimming removed 1 base from V and 6 bases from J, with 6 bases in between. This CDR3 has 12 residues.

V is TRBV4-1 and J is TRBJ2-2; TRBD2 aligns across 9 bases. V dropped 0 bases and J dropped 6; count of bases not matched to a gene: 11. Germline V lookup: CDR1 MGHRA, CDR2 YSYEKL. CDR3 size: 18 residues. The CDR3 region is CASSQDSAGGKWSGELFF. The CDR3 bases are TGCGCCAGCAGCCAAGATTCGGCGGGAGGGAAGTGGTCCGGGGAGCTGTTTTTT.

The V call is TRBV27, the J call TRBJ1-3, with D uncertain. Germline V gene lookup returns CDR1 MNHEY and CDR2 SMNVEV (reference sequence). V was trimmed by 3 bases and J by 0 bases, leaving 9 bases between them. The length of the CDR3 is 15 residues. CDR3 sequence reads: CASSFNGISGNTIYF. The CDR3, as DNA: TGTGCCAGCAGTTTTAACGGGATCTCTGGAAACACCATATATTTT.

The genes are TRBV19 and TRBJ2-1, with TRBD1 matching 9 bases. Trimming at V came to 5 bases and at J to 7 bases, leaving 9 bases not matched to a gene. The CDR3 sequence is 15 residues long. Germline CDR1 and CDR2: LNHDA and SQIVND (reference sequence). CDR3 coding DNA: TGTGCCAGTAGTCCCATTACAGGGGGCTGGAATGAGCAGTTCTTC. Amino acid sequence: CASSPITGGWNEQFF.

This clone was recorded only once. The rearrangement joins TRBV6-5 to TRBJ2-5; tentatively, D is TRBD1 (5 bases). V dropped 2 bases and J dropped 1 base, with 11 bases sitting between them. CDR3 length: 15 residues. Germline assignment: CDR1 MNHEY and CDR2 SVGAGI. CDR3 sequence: CASSYRGRGQETQYF. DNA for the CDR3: TGTGCCAGCAGTTACAGGGGTCGTGGCCAAGAGACCCAGTACTTC.

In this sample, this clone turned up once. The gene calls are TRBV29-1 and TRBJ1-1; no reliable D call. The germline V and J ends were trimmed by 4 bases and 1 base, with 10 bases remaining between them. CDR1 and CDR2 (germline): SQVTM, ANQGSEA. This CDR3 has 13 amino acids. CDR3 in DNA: TGCAGCGTTGTTTCCGGGAGGAACACTGAAGCTTTCTTT. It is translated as CSVVSGRNTEAFF.